This T cell receptor beta chain was profiled in a study of cytomegalovirus exposure and HLA in healthy donors. Points on this clone: Its antigen is as yet unknown.

Germline V gene data show CDR1 as SGHRS and CDR2 as YFSETQ. J was trimmed by 8 bases and V by 2 bases; bases with no gene match: 7. The CDR3 has 15 residues. Overall study results and limits: Approximately 160 TCR beta chains were listed as cytomegalovirus-associated. Analyses of presence and absence presupposed an approximately uniform sequencing depth across donors. A later analysis by the authors found several of the most significant clusters apparently linked to common viral pathogens. It was reported that the classifier diagnosed cytomegalovirus status with high specificity and sensitivity in both the original and validation cohorts.

A multiplex PCR was run with 60 Vbeta primers and 13 Jbeta primers. Clones were read by immunoSEQ multiplex PCR, and TCRdb kept only the in-frame ones, dropping some. This sample has roughly 100,000 clones, with roughly three quarters found just once. Sequencing was performed on PBMCs. The chain recombines TRBV5-1 with TRBJ2-1, with 10 bases identical to TRBD1. This TCR derives from a female donor in good health and CMV-seronegative. The CDR3 loop reads CASSLRTGGQDEQFF. CDR3 nucleotide sequence: TGCGCCAGCAGCTTAAGGACAGGGGGGCAAGATGAGCAGTTCTTC.